This T cell receptor beta chain was identified during a study of identical twins. CDR3 length equals 17 residues. The V gene's germline CDR1 is MNHEY and CDR2 SVGEGT. The J segment lost 2 bases and the V segment lost 3 bases, leaving 8 bases of the junction unmatched. This clonotype was seen a handful of times. TCRdb fed the 5' RACE reads into MiXCR, producing one record per CDR3 protein. The sample records more than 600,000 distinct CDR3 sequences, 15% to 20% being singletons. The data also belong to a second study, concerning T cells expressing NK-cell markers.

Source material: PBMCs. The V and J genes are TRBV6-2 or TRBV6-3 and TRBJ2-1; 9 bases fit TRBD2. This TCR was sampled from a woman between 18 and 30 years old in good health. The DNA of the CDR3 is TGTGCCAGCAGTTATCCAGCGGGAGGCGTCGCCTACAATGAGCAGTTCTTC. This sequence encodes CASSYPAGGVAYNEQFF.